This T cell receptor beta chain was identified during a study of cytomegalovirus exposure and HLA in healthy donors. Study overall: There were some 400 genotyped donors. Of these, roughly 80% fell in the genetic ancestry cluster associated with self-reported Caucasian donors. Findings of the study overall: Highly shared variants forming one cluster were likely a sequencing artifact. It was taken for granted in presence/absence analyses that sequencing depth across donors was roughly uniform.

This clone was seen only a few times. Its antigen is as yet unknown. Trimming pared 6 bases from V and 2 bases from J, leaving 14 bases between. In germline, CDR1 is SNHLY, CDR2 FYNNEI. The CDR3 covers 15 residues. 13 Jbeta primers and 60 Vbeta primers were used for the PCR. As originally analysed: Per a later analysis, the number of unique TCR beta chains was roughly 80 million, of which roughly 11 million were shared. Here immunoSEQ multiplex PCR was the method, and the copy in TCRdb shows in-frame clones only, minus some. V, J and clone size reflect that table, while D and trimming were determined from the DNA. The table has roughly 200,000 clones, around 80% seen once.

The sample consisted of PBMCs. The chain carries TRBV2 and TRBJ2-1, with TRBD2 as a possible D gene (6 bases). This clonotype was sampled from a man aged 35 to 55 in good health and CMV-seronegative. CDR3 coding DNA: TGTGCCAGCAGGTCGGGGACTGGGACCTACAATGAGCAGTTCTTC. Translated, it gives CASRSGTGTYNEQFF.